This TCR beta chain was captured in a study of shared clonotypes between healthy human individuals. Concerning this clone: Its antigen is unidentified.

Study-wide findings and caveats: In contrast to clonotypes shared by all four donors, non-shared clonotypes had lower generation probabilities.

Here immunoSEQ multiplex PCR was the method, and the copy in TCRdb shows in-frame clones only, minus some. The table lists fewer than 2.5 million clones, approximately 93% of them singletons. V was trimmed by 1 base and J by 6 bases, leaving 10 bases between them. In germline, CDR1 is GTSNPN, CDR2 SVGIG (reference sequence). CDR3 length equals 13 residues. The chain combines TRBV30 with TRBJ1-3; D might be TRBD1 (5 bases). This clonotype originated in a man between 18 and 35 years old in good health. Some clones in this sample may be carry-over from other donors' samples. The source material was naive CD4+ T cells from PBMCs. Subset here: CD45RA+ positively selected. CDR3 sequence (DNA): TGTGCCTGGAGTGGGGGGGGAATAAACACCATATATTTT. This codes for CAWSGGGINTIYF. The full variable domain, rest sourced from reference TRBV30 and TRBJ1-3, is SQTIHQWPATLVQPVGSPLSLECTVEGTSNPNLYWYRQAAGRGLQLLFYSVGIGQISSEVPQNLSASRPQDRQFILSSKKLLLSDSGFYLCAWSGGGINTIYFGEGSWLTVV.